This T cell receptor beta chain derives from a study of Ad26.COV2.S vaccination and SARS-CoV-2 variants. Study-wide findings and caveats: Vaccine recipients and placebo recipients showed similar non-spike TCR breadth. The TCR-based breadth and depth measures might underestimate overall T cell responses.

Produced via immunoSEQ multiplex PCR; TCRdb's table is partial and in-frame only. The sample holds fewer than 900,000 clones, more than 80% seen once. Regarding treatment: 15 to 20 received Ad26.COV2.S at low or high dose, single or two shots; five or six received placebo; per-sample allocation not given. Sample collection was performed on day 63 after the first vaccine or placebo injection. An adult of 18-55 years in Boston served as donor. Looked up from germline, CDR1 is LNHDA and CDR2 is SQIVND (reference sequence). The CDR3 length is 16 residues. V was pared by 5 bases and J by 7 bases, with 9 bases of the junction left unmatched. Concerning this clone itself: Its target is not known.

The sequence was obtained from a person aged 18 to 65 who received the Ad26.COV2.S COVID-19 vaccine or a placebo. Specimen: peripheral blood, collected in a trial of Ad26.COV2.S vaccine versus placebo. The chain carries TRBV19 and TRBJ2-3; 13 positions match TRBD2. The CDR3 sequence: CASSPRTSGSQNTQYF. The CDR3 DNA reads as TGTGCCAGTAGTCCACGGACTAGCGGGAGCCAGAATACGCAGTATTTT. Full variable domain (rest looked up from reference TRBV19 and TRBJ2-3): DGGITQSPKYLFRKEGQNVTLSCEQNLNHDAMYWYRQDPGQGLRLIYYSQIVNDFQKGDIAEGYSVSREKKESFPLTVTSAQKNPTAFYLCASSPRTSGSQNTQYFGPGTRLTVL.